This TCR beta chain is drawn from a study of blood T cell repertoires in COVID-19. Generated by immunoSEQ multiplex PCR, the TCRdb table keeps only in-frame clones and is missing some. The sample holds about 150,000 clones, about 90% seen once. The CDR3 extends over 14 amino acids. V shed 0 bases and J 5 bases; nucleotides not matched to a gene: 0. The germline V gene encodes CDR1 LNHDA and CDR2 SQIVND (reference sequence). This chain joins TRBV19 and TRBJ1-4; TRBD1 matches 7 bases. This sequence was found in a woman in her sixties or seventies with active or convalescent COVID-19. The source material was peripheral blood. CDR3 in DNA: TGTGCCAGTAGTATAGACAGGGGGAATGAAAAACTGTTTTTT. It encodes CASSIDRGNEKLFF.